The rows below give T cell receptor beta chains drawn from one sample of a study of blood T cell repertoires in COVID-19. Method: immunoSEQ multiplex PCR; TCRdb's copy keeps in-frame clones and lacks some. The sample shows more than 250,000 clones, 88% of them seen only once. Sequencing was carried out using peripheral blood. All receptors derive from a woman aged 25 to 39 with COVID-19, enrolled during active disease. CDR3s include the opening cysteine and the closing phenylalanine or tryptophan. D genes are given only for firm matches. Some rows have no size entry. The others give once, few or many, or a class for an expanded clone.

d_call cdr3_length clone_size j_call v_call cdr3_aa cdr3_nt
NA 16 once TRBJ2-3 TRBV3-1/TRBV3-2 CASSRRVAAGTDTQYF TGTGCCAGCAGCCGCCGGGTAGCGGCGGGGACAGATACGCAGTATTTT
NA 12 NA TRBJ2-1 TRBV10-3 CAIRAGYNEQFF TGTGCCATCAGAGCTGGTTACAATGAGCAGTTCTTC
NA 11 NA TRBJ1-1 TRBV4-1 CASSQASEAFF TGCGCCAGCAGCCAAGCTTCTGAAGCTTTCTTT
NA 16 NA TRBJ1-3 TRBV30 CAWSVSWGRLGNTIYF TGTGCCTGGAGTGTATCCTGGGGGCGTCTCGGAAACACCATATATTTT
TRBD1 17 NA TRBJ1-2 TRBV4-2 CASSHGQGGPPGDGYTF TGTGCCAGCAGCCACGGACAGGGGGGGCCACCAGGGGATGGCTACACCTTC
NA 14 NA TRBJ1-4 TRBV3-1/TRBV3-2 CASSPAAGREKLFF TGTGCCAGCAGCCCAGCAGCTGGGAGGGAAAAACTGTTTTTT
TRBD1 14 NA TRBJ2-7 TRBV9 CASSIGTGGNEQYF TGTGCCAGCAGCATCGGGACAGGGGGCAACGAGCAGTACTTC
TRBD1 15 NA TRBJ1-2 TRBV28 CASRREPGQGGGYTF TGTGCCAGCAGGCGCGAACCGGGACAGGGAGGCGGCTACACCTTC
NA 16 NA TRBJ2-3 TRBV7-3 CASSLTGPGSTDTQYF TGTGCCAGCAGCTTAACTGGGCCGGGGAGCACAGATACGCAGTATTTT
NA 13 NA TRBJ1-2 TRBV5-5 CASSPMLRDGYTF TGTGCCAGCAGCCCAATGTTGAGGGATGGCTACACCTTC
NA 13 NA TRBJ2-1 TRBV7-6 CASSWTGRDEQFF TGTGCCAGCAGCTGGACAGGGAGGGATGAGCAGTTCTTC
NA 16 once TRBJ2-7 TRBV7-9 CASSLVLTGPPYEQYF TGTGCCAGCAGCTTAGTTTTGACAGGACCCCCCTACGAGCAGTACTTC
TRBD2 12 NA TRBJ2-1 TRBV30 CAWTSGGDEQFF TGTGCCTGGACTAGCGGGGGGGATGAGCAGTTCTTC
NA 17 NA TRBJ2-6 TRBV11-2 CASSWTYTPDGANVLTF TGTGCCAGCAGCTGGACTTATACGCCCGACGGGGCCAACGTCCTGACTTTC
NA 16 NA TRBJ1-1 TRBV25-1 CASGDPTGIMNTEAFF TGTGCCAGCGGGGACCCGACAGGCATCATGAACACTGAAGCTTTCTTT
NA 16 NA TRBJ1-1 TRBV5-6 CASSLRGGHYATEAFF TGTGCCAGCAGCTTGCGCGGGGGGCATTATGCCACTGAAGCTTTCTTT
NA 14 NA TRBJ2-7 TRBV5-1 CASSGGWDYYEQYF TGCGCCAGCAGCGGAGGGTGGGATTATTACGAGCAGTACTTC
NA 13 NA TRBJ1-2 TRBV2 CASSVDSNYGYTF TGTGCCAGCAGTGTGGACAGCAACTATGGCTACACCTTC
NA 16 NA TRBJ1-4 TRBV18 CASSRDRTSTNEKLFF TGTGCCAGCTCACGCGACAGGACATCAACTAATGAAAAACTGTTTTTT
NA 13 NA TRBJ2-7 TRBV7-2 CASSSRVFYEQYF TGTGCCAGCAGCTCACGGGTCTTTTACGAGCAGTACTTC
TRBD1 16 NA TRBJ1-1 TRBV2 CASSQHQRTGNNEAFF TGTGCCAGCAGCCAACATCAACGGACAGGGAACAATGAAGCTTTCTTT
NA 16 NA TRBJ2-7 TRBV4-1 CASRRLAGVTSYEQYF TGCGCCAGCAGACGCCTGGCAGGGGTGACTTCCTACGAGCAGTACTTC
TRBD2 17 NA TRBJ2-3 TRBV7-2 CASSLLLAGALTDTQYF TGTGCCAGCAGCTTACTTCTAGCGGGGGCCCTCACAGATACGCAGTATTTT
TRBD1 15 few TRBJ1-6 TRBV4-1 CASSPRQGSDSPLHF TGCGCCAGCAGCCCCCGACAGGGTTCTGATTCACCCCTCCACTTT
TRBD1 16 NA TRBJ2-6 TRBV19 CASSFTGGYGANVLTF TGTGCCAGTAGTTTCACAGGGGGCTACGGGGCCAACGTCCTGACTTTC
NA 14 NA TRBJ1-5 TRBV6-5 CASSYRGFDQPQHF TGTGCCAGCAGTTACAGGGGGTTTGATCAGCCCCAGCATTTT
NA 14 once TRBJ2-7 TRBV27 CASQNAGTANEQYF TGTGCCAGCCAAAACGCGGGGACGGCGAACGAGCAGTACTTC
NA 14 NA TRBJ1-2 TRBV29-1 CSVEDHQSRSGYTF TGCAGCGTTGAAGACCACCAGTCGCGGAGCGGCTACACCTTC
NA 13 NA TRBJ1-2 TRBV7-2 CASSLIQANGYTF TGTGCCAGCAGCCTCATACAGGCCAATGGCTACACCTTC
NA 14 NA TRBJ1-4 TRBV27 CASSFQGASEKLFF TGTGCCAGCAGTTTTCAGGGCGCGAGCGAAAAACTGTTTTTT
TRBD1 14 NA TRBJ1-5 TRBV2 CASRRDRGNQPQHF TGTGCCAGCAGGCGGGACAGGGGCAATCAGCCCCAGCATTTT
TRBD1 14 NA TRBJ2-3 TRBV5-1 CASSPGTGTDTQYF TGCGCCAGCAGCCCGGGGACAGGCACAGATACGCAGTATTTT
TRBD1 14 few TRBJ1-2 TRBV7-9 CASSSQGEGYGYTF TGTGCCAGCAGCTCCCAGGGGGAAGGCTATGGCTACACCTTC
NA 12 NA TRBJ2-1 TRBV4-1 CASLARGGEQFF TGCGCCAGCCTAGCCCGCGGGGGCGAGCAGTTCTTC
NA 13 NA TRBJ1-2 TRBV2 CASSETRPYGYTF TGTGCCAGCAGTGAAACGCGTCCCTATGGCTACACCTTC
TRBD1 15 NA TRBJ1-4 TRBV6-5 CASSSQGANNEKLFF TGTGCCAGCAGTTCCCAGGGGGCTAATAATGAAAAACTGTTTTTT
TRBD1 18 NA TRBJ1-1 TRBV28 CASSPWDRVGVGVTEAFF TGTGCCAGCAGTCCCTGGGACAGGGTTGGGGTTGGCGTCACTGAAGCTTTCTTT
NA 14 NA TRBJ1-2 TRBV7-8 CASSLSPTNYGYTF TGTGCCAGCAGCCTAAGCCCAACTAACTATGGCTACACCTTC
NA 11 NA TRBJ1-1 TRBV28 CASKKGYEAFF TGTGCCAGCAAGAAGGGGTACGAAGCTTTCTTT
NA 14 NA TRBJ1-4 TRBV5-1 CASSLAGVNEKLFF TGCGCCAGCAGCTTGGCAGGGGTTAATGAAAAACTGTTTTTT
TRBD1 13 NA TRBJ1-2 TRBV28 CASSLRQGYGYTF TGTGCCAGCAGTTTACGACAGGGATATGGCTACACCTTC
TRBD2 16 NA TRBJ2-1 TRBV4-3 CASSQDRTSGVYEQFF TGCGCCAGCAGCCAAGATCGGACTAGCGGGGTCTATGAGCAGTTCTTC
NA 13 NA TRBJ2-7 TRBV5-5 CASSSVNTYEQYF TGTGCCAGCAGCTCAGTAAACACCTACGAGCAGTACTTC
TRBD1 15 NA TRBJ2-4 TRBV4-1 CASSQEGQGGNIQYF TGCGCCAGCAGCCAAGAGGGACAGGGGGGAAACATTCAGTACTTC
TRBD2 14 NA TRBJ2-1 TRBV2 CASRTSGGNNEQFF TGTGCCAGCCGGACTAGCGGGGGTAACAATGAGCAGTTCTTC
NA 14 once TRBJ2-7 TRBV2 CASTGTGQSYEQYF TGTGCCAGCACAGGTACAGGGCAATCCTACGAGCAGTACTTC
NA 14 NA TRBJ2-1 TRBV3-1/TRBV3-2 CASSQGLEVREQFF TGTGCCAGCAGCCAAGGACTAGAGGTGAGAGAGCAGTTCTTC
TRBD1 13 few TRBJ1-2 TRBV24-1 CATSDLTGGGYTF TGTGCCACCAGTGATTTGACAGGGGGTGGCTACACCTTC